This T cell receptor beta chain was captured by sequencing in a study of T cell repertoires in cytomegalovirus infection. Study details: Through public TCR beta signatures, both CMV infection and matching HLA type were indicated.

This clonotype came up a few times. Its antigen is not identified. Study observations and caveats: Ex vivo, HLA-C-restricted CMV-specific TCR beta clonotypes prevailed over the rest of the response.

One entry per CDR3 protein results from TCRdb running MiXCR on the reads. Among 250,000 to 300,000 distinct CDR3 sequences listed, roughly a fifth were seen once. The CDR3 extends over 13 amino acids. Trimming shortened V by 7 bases and J by 4 bases, and 11 bases separated the two germline ends. This chain links TRBV12-3 or TRBV12-4 with TRBJ1-3, with unresolved D. The input for sequencing was cultured PBMCs, taken from culture after CMV antigen stimulation. The receptor was derived from a human donor in good health (CMV status not recorded). Some clones in this sample may be carry-over from other donors' samples. DNA for the CDR3: TGTGCCAGCACGATCGGCAACGGAAACACCATATATTTT. Translation: CASTIGNGNTIYF.